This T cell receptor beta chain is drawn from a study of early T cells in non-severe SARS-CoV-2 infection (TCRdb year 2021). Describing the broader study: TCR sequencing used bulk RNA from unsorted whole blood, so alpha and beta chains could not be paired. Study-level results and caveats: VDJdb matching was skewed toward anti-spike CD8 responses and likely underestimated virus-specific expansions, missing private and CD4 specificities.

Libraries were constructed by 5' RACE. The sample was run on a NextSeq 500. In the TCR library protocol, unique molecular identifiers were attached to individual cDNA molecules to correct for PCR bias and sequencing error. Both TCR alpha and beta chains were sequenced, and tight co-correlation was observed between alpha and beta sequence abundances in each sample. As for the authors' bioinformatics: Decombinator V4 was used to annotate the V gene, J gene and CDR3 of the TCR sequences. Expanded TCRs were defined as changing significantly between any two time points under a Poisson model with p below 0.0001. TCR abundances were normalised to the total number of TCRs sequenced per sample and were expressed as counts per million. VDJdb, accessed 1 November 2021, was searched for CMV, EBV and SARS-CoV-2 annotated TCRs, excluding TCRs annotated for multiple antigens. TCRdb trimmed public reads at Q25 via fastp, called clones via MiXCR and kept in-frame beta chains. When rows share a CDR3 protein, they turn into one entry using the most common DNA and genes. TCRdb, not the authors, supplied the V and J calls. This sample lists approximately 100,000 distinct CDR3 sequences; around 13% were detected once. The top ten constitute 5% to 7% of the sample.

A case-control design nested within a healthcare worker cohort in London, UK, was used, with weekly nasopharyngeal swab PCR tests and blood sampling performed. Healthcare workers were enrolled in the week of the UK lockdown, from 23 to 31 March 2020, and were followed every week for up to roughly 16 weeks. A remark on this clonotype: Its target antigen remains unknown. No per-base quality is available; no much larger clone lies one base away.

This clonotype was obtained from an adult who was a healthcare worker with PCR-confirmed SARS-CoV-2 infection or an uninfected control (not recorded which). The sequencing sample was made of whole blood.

This receptor has the CDR3 CASTSVRGGEQYF. The DNA sequence reads TGTGCCAGCACCTCGGTGAGGGGTGGCGAGCAGTACTTC. The sequence is built from TRBV6-2 or TRBV6-3 and TRBJ2-7; the D gene cannot be resolved beyond TRBD1 or TRBD2, each matching 5 bases. Trimming removed 7 bases from V and 6 bases from J, leaving 16 bases between the germline ends. There are 13 amino acids in the CDR3, from cysteine to phenylalanine inclusive. The DNA shown is the 39-base CDR3, in frame from base 1. The germline V gene provides CDR1 MNHEY and CDR2 SVGEGT.